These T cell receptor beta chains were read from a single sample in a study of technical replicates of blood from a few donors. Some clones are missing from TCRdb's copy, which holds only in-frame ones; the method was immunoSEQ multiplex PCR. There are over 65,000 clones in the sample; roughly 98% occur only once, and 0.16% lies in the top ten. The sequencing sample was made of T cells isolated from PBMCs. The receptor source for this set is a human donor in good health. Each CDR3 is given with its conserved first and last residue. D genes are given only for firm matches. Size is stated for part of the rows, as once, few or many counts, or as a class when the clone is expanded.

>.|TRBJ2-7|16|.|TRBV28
TGTGCCAGCAGTTTAGTAGGGGCCCGGTCATACTACGAGCAGTACTTC
CASSLVGARSYYEQYF
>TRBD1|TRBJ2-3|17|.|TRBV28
TGTGCCAGCAGTCTAAGCCGGTACAGGGGCCGCACGGATACGCAGTATTTT
CASSLSRYRGRTDTQYF
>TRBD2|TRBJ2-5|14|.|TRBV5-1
TGCGCCAGCGCTTGGGTAGCGGGAGGAGAGACCCAGTACTTC
CASAWVAGGETQYF
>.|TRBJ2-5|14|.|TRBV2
TGTGCCAGCTCGAACCTACAGGGTAGGGAGACCCAGTACTTC
CASSNLQGRETQYF
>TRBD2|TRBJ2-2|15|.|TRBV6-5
TGTGCCAGCGGCCGAACTAGCGTAAACACCGGGGAGCTGTTTTTT
CASGRTSVNTGELFF
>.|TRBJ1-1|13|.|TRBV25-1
TGTGCCAGCACTCTTTTCAGGGACACTGAAGCTTTCTTT
CASTLFRDTEAFF
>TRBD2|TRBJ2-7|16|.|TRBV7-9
TGTGCCAGCAGCTTAGCGGGAGGGCAGGGCCTCTACGAGCAGTACTTC
CASSLAGGQGLYEQYF
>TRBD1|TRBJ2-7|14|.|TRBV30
TGTGCCTGGAGTCGTGGGACAGATCCCTACGAGCAGTACTTC
CAWSRGTDPYEQYF
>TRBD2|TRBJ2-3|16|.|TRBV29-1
TGCAGCGTTGAAGATCTAGAGCGGGGGAGCACAGATACGCAGTATTTT
CSVEDLERGSTDTQYF
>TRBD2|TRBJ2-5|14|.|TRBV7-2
TGTGCCAGCAGCGCTTGGACTAGCGCAGAGACCCAGTACTTC
CASSAWTSAETQYF
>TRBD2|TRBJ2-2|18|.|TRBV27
TGTGCCAGCAAACCTAGACCGGGACTAGCGGGCCACACCGGGGAGCTGTTTTTT
CASKPRPGLAGHTGELFF
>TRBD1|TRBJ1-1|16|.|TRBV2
TGTGCCAGCAGCTGGACAGGGGAAGTCAGGAACACTGAAGCTTTCTTT
CASSWTGEVRNTEAFF
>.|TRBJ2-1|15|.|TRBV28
TGTGCCAGCAGTTTACGAGTTCCCCTCTACAATGAGCAGTTCTTC
CASSLRVPLYNEQFF
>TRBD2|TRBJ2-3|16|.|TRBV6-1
TGTGCCAGCAGTGCACCAGCGGGGACTAGCACAGATACGCAGTATTTT
CASSAPAGTSTDTQYF
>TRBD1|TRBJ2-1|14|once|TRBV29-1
TGCAGCGTTCCTGGACAGGGACACTACAATGAGCAGTTCTTC
CSVPGQGHYNEQFF
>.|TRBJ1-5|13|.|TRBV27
TGTGCCAGCAGTTTATTAGGGGATCAGCCCCAGCATTTT
CASSLLGDQPQHF
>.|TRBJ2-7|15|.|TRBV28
TGTGCCAGCAGTCGGACTGTCCCCCAATCCTACGAGCAGTACTTC
CASSRTVPQSYEQYF
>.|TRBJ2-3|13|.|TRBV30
TGTGCCTGGAGTGTACCGGGGACAGATACGCAGTATTTT
CAWSVPGTDTQYF
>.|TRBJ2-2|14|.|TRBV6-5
TGTGCCAGCAAGCTGGCAGGGTTCGTCGGGGAGCTGTTTTTT
CASKLAGFVGELFF
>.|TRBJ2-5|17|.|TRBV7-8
TGTGCCAGCAGAGGAGAAGCCCAGCGGGCGGGCTATTGGACCCAGTACTTC
CASRGEAQRAGYWTQYF
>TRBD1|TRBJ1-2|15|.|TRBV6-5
TGTGCCAGCAGGCGAACAGACAGGGATACGTACGGCTACACCTTC
CASRRTDRDTYGYTF
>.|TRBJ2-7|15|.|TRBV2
TGTGCCAGCAACAGACAAGCAGATAGCTCCTACGAGCAGTACTTC
CASNRQADSSYEQYF
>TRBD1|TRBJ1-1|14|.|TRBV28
TGTGCCAGCAGTTTGACAGGGAAGAACACTGAAGCTTTCTTT
CASSLTGKNTEAFF
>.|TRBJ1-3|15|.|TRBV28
TGTGCCAGCAGGGGCACGACAGGCGCGACTAACACCATATATTTT
CASRGTTGATNTIYF
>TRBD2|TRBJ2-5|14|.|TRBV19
TGTGCCAGTAGTATAGGAGCGGGGCAAGAGACCCAGTACTTC
CASSIGAGQETQYF
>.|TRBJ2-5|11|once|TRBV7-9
TGTGCCAGCAGCCCACAAGAGACCCAGTACTTC
CASSPQETQYF
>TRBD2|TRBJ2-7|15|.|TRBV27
TGTGCCAGCAGCGTGGGGGCGGGAGGCCCCTGGGAGCAGTACTTC
CASSVGAGGPWEQYF
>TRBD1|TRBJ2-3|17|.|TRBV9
TGTGCCAGCAGCGTAGAGGGGACAGGTTCGCACACAGATACGCAGTATTTT
CASSVEGTGSHTDTQYF
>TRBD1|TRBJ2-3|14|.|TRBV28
TGTGCCAGCAGCTTGGACAGGAGGACAGATACGCAGTATTTT
CASSLDRRTDTQYF
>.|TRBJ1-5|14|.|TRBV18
TGTGCCAGCTCCGTTGACAGACCGAATCAGCCCCAGCATTTT
CASSVDRPNQPQHF
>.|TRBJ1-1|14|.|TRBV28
TGTGCCAGCAGTTCGCTGAACAGGGATACTGAAGCTTTCTTT
CASSSLNRDTEAFF
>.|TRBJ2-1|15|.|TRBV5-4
TGTGCCAGCAGCTTGGCAGGGGACCCCTACAATGAGCAGTTCTTC
CASSLAGDPYNEQFF
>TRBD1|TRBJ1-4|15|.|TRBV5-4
TGTGCCAGCAGCTTGTTGGGACAGAGTAATGAAAAACTGTTTTTT
CASSLLGQSNEKLFF
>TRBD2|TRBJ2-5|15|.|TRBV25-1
TGTGCCAGCAGTGTCTCAGCGGGGAGCCAAGAGACCCAGTACTTC
CASSVSAGSQETQYF
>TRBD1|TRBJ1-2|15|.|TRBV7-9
TGTGCCAGCAGCCCCAAGGGACAGGAGATAGGGGGCTACACCTTC
CASSPKGQEIGGYTF
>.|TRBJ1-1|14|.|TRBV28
TGTGCCAGCAGTTTATATATGGTGCGCACTGAAGCTTTCTTT
CASSLYMVRTEAFF
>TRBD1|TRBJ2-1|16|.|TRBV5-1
TGCGCCAGCAGCCCTAGACCGGGACAGGGTTACAATGAGCAGTTCTTC
CASSPRPGQGYNEQFF
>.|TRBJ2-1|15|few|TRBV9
TGTGCCAGCAGCGTCGGTCTAAGCCGGGGCAATGAGCAGTTCTTC
CASSVGLSRGNEQFF
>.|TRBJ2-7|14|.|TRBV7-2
TGTGCCAGCAGCCCGACGGTCCTAGTCCCCGAGCAGTACTTC
CASSPTVLVPEQYF
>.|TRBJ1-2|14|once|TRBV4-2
TGTGCCAGCAGCCAAGGGGCAGGGGAGTACGGCTACACCTTC
CASSQGAGEYGYTF